These 9 T cell receptor beta chains share one sample of origin, sequenced in a study of cytomegalovirus exposure and HLA in healthy donors. Use of 60 Vbeta and 13 Jbeta primers characterized the PCR. TCRdb keeps only in-frame clones here, not all; method: immunoSEQ multiplex PCR. The sample consists of fewer than 200,000 clones, more than 70% of them appearing once. Material for sequencing was PBMCs. These receptors were obtained from a woman aged 50 to 60 in good health and CMV-seropositive.

The J gene is TRBJ1-2, the V gene TRBV2; D remains unclear. V was clipped by 3 bases and J by 4 bases, with 9 bases between them. CDR1 and CDR2 from the germline V gene are SNHLY and FYNNEI. The CDR3 is 13 amino acids. CDR3 region: CASSDFLSYGYTF. The CDR3 DNA follows: TGTGCCAGCAGTGATTTCCTCTCCTATGGCTACACCTTC.

The chain recombines TRBV9 with TRBJ1-2; no clear D. The V and J ends lost 0 bases and 8 bases respectively, with 11 bases between them. This CDR3 has 13 residues. Per the germline V gene, CDR1 is SGDLS and CDR2 is YYNGEE. The CDR3 nucleotides are TGTGCCAGCAGCGTAGCTCAACAGACGGGCTACACCTTC. This gives the protein CASSVAQQTGYTF.

In its sample, this clone was seen once. V and J are TRBV14 and TRBJ1-2; no definite D call. Germline CDR1 reads SGHDN; CDR2 reads FVKESK. The CDR3 is 14 residues long. The V gene lost 5 bases and the J gene lost 9 bases, with 19 bases spanning the gap. The CDR3 sequence is CASSDNNNIMSYTF. The CDR3 DNA follows: TGTGCCAGCAGCGACAACAACAATATTATGAGCTACACCTTC.

This chain joins TRBV14 and TRBJ2-2, with TRBD1 matching over 8 bases. V was clipped by 4 bases and J by 5 bases; unmatched bases: 6. Germline CDR1 SGHDN, CDR2 FVKESK. This CDR3 has 15 amino acids. CDR3 coding DNA: TGTGCCAGCAGCCTCCATAGACAGGGGACCGGGGAGCTGTTTTTT. Its protein is CASSLHRQGTGELFF.

The genes are TRBV5-1 and TRBJ2-5; the D gene is possibly TRBD1 (6 bases). Near its end, the DNA agrees better with TRBJ2-7, so the J call may be wrong. CDR3 size: 15 residues. Germline CDR1 reads SGHRS; CDR2 reads YFSETQ. This chain's CDR3 is CASSLGQASSYEQYF. In DNA, the CDR3 is TGCGCCAGCAGCTTGGGACAGGCAAGCTCCTACGAGCAGTACTTC.

V gene TRBV12-1 combines with J gene TRBJ2-6; the table's TRBD1 call for D was not verified on the DNA. TRBV12-1 is termed a pseudogene. The CDR3 totals 18 residues. CDR3 coding DNA: TGTGCCAGCAGCTGGGGTACGGACAGGGTTTGTGGGGCCAACGTCCTGACTTTC. Translated, it gives CASSWGTDRVCGANVLTF.

The chain links TRBV27 to TRBJ2-7; 13 bases fit TRBD2. The CDR3 consists of 17 residues. Germline V lookup: CDR1 MNHEY, CDR2 SMNVEV (reference sequence). Unmatched junction bases numbered 5, after V lost 1 base and J lost 2 bases. CDR3 in amino acids: CASSLLGTSGVPYEQYF. CDR3 in DNA: TGTGCCAGCAGTTTATTGGGGACTAGCGGGGTCCCCTACGAGCAGTACTTC.

This clone was picked up one time. CDR3: CASRGQANEKLFF. The CDR3 DNA follows: TGTGCCAGCAGGGGGCAGGCTAATGAAAAACTGTTTTTT. The J gene is TRBJ1-4, the V gene TRBV6-1, with a possible D match to TRBD1 (5 bases). The CDR3 covers 13 residues. Trimming stripped 6 bases from V and 3 bases from J, with 8 bases between. Germline CDR1 is MNHNS and CDR2 is SASEGT.

This chain connects TRBV7-8 to TRBJ1-6; weak D call: TRBD1 (6 bases). Germline values: CDR1 SGHVS, CDR2 FQNEAQ. Trimming cost V 0 bases and J 7 bases, with 10 bases left between them. The CDR3 contains 15 residues. The CDR3 nucleotides read TGTGCCAGCAGCTTAGCTAACAGGGCCAATTCACCCCTCCACTTT. Translation: CASSLANRANSPLHF.